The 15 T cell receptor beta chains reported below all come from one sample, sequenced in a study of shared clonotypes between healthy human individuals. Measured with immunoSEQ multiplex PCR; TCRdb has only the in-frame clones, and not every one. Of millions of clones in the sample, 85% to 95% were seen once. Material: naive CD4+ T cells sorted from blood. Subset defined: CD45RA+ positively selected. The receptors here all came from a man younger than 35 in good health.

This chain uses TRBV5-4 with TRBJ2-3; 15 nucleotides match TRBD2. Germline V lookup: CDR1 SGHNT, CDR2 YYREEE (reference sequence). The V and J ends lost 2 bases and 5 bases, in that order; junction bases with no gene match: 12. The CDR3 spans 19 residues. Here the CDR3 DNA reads TGTGCCAGCAGCTTCCCCTCAGGACTAGCGGGAGGGCCGGTAGATACGCAGTATTTT. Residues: CASSFPSGLAGGPVDTQYF.

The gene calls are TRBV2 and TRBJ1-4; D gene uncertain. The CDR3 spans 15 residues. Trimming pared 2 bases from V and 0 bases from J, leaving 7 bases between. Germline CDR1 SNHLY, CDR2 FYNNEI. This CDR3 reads CASSELPTTNEKLFF. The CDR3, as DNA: TGTGCCAGCAGTGAACTTCCGACAACTAATGAAAAACTGTTTTTT.

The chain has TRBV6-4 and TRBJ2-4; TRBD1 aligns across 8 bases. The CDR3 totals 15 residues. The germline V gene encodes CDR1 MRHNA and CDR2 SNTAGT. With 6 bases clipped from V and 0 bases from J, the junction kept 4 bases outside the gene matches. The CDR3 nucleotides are TGTGCCAGCAGAGGACAGGGTAGAGCCAAAAACATTCAGTACTTC. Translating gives CASRGQGRAKNIQYF.

In nucleotides, the CDR3 is TGCGCCAGCAGCCAAGATCTGTGGCAGGGGGCCACAGATACGCAGTATTTT. Translated, it gives CASSQDLWQGATDTQYF. The chain is built from TRBV4-1 and TRBJ2-3, with TRBD1 matching 8 bases. Germline CDR1 and CDR2: MGHRA and YSYEKL. Germline trimming cut 0 bases from V and 2 bases from J; bases unmatched to any gene: 7. The CDR3 runs to 17 residues.

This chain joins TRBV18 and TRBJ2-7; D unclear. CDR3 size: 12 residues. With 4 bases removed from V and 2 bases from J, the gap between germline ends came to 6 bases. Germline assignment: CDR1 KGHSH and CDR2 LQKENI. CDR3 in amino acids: CASSLPPYEQYF. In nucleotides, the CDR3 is TGTGCCAGCTCACTCCCGCCCTACGAGCAGTACTTC.

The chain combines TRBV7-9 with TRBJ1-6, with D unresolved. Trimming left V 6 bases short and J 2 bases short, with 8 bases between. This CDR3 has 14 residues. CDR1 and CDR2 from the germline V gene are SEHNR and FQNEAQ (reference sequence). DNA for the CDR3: TGTGCCAGCAGGGCAGAAACCTATAATTCACCCCTCCACTTT. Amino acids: CASRAETYNSPLHF.

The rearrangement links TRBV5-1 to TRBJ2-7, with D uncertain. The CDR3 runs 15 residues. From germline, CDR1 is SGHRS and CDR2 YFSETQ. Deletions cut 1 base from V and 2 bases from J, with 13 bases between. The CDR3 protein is CASSLSETPPYEQYF. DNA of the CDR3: TGCGCCAGCAGCTTGTCGGAGACTCCTCCCTACGAGCAGTACTTC.

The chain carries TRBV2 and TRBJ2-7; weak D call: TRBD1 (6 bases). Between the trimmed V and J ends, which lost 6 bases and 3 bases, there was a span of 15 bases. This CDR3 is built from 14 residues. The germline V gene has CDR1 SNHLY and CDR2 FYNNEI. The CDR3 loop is CASRVNTGYYEQYF. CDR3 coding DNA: TGTGCCAGCAGAGTTAATACAGGGTACTACGAGCAGTACTTC. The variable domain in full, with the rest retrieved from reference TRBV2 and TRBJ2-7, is EPEVTQTPSHQVTQMGQEVILRCVPISNHLYFYWYRQILGQKVEFLVSFYNNEISEKSEIFDDQFSVERPDGSNFTLKIRSTKLEDSAMYFCASRVNTGYYEQYFGPGTRLTVT.

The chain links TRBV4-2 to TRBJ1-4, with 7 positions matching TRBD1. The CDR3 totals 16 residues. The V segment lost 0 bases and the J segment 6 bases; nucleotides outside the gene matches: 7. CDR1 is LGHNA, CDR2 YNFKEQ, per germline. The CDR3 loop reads CASSQDRGTADEKLFF. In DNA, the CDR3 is TGTGCCAGCAGCCAAGATCGGGGGACAGCAGATGAAAAACTGTTTTTT.

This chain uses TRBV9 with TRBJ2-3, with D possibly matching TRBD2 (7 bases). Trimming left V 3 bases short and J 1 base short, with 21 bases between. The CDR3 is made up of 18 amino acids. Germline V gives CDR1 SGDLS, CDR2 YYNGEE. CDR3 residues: CASSARGALAVGTDTQYF. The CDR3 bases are TGTGCCAGCAGCGCCCGGGGGGCCCTAGCTGTAGGCACAGATACGCAGTATTTT.

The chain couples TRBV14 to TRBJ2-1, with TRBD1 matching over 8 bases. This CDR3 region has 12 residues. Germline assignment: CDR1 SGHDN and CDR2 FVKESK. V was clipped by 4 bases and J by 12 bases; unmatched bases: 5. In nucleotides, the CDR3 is TGTGCCAGCAGCCCGGACAGGGTCGGGCAGTTCTTC. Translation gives CASSPDRVGQFF.

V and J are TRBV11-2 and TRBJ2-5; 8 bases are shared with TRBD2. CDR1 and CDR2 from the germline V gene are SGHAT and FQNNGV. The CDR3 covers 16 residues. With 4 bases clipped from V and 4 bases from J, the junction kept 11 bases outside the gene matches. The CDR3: CASSSLMGTRIETQYF. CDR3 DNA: TGTGCCAGCAGCTCCCTGATGGGGACTAGAATAGAGACCCAGTACTTC. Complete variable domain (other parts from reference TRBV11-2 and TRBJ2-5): EAGVAQSPRYKIIEKRQSVAFWCNPISGHATLYWYQQILGQGPKLLIQFQNNGVVDDSQLPKDRFSAERLKGVDSTLKIQPAKLEDSAVYLCASSSLMGTRIETQYFGPGTRLLVL.

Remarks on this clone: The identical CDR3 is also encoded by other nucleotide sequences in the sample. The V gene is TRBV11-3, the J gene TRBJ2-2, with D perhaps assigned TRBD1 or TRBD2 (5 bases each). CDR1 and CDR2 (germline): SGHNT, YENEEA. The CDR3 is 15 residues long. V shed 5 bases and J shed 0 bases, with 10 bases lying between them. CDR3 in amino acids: CASSPGTTNTGELFF. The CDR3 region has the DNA TGTGCCAGCAGCCCCGGGACGACGAACACCGGGGAGCTGTTTTTT.

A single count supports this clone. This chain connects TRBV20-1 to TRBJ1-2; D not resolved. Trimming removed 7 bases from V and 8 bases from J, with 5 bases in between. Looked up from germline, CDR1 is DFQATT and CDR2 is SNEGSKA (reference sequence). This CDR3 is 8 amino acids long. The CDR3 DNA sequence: TGCAGTGTGTTGGGCTACACCTTC. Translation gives CSVLGYTF.

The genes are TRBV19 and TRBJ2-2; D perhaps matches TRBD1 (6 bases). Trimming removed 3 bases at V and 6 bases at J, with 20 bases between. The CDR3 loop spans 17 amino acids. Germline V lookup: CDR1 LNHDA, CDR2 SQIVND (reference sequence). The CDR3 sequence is CASSILLKRQAPGELFF. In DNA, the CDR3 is TGTGCCAGTAGTATTCTCCTTAAAAGACAGGCCCCCGGGGAGCTGTTTTTT. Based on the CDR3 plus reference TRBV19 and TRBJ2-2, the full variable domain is DGGITQSPKYLFRKEGQNVTLSCEQNLNHDAMYWYRQDPGQGLRLIYYSQIVNDFQKGDIAEGYSVSREKKESFPLTVTSAQKNPTAFYLCASSILLKRQAPGELFFGEGSRLTVL.